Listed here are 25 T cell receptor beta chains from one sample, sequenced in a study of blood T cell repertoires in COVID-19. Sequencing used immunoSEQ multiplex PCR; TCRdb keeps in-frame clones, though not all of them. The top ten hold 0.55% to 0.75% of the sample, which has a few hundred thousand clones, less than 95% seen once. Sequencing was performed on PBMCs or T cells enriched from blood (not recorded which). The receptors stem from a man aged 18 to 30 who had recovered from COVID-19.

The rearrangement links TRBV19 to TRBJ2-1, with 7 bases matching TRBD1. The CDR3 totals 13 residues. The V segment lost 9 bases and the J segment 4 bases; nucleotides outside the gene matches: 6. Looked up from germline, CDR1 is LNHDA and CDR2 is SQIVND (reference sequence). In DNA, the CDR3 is TGTGCCAGCAGGGGGACGTATTACAATGAGCAGTTCTTC. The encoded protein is CASRGTYYNEQFF.

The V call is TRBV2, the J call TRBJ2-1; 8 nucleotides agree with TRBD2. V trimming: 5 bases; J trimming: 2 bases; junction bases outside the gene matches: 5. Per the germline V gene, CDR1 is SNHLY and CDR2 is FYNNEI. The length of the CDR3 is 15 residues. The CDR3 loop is CASSWREAPYNEQFF. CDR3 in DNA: TGTGCCAGCAGTTGGCGGGAGGCCCCCTACAATGAGCAGTTCTTC.

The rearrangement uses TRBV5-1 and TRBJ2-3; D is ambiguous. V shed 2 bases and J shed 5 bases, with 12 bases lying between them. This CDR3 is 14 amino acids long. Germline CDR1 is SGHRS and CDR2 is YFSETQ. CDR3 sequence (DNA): TGCGCCAGCAGCTTACAAACAGATAAAGATACGCAGTATTTT. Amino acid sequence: CASSLQTDKDTQYF. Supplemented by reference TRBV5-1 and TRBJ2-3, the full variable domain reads KAGVTQTPRYLIKTRGQQVTLSCSPISGHRSVSWYQQTPGQGLQFLFEYFSETQRNKGNFPGRFSGRQFSNSRSEMNVSTLELGDSALYLCASSLQTDKDTQYFGPGTRLTVL.

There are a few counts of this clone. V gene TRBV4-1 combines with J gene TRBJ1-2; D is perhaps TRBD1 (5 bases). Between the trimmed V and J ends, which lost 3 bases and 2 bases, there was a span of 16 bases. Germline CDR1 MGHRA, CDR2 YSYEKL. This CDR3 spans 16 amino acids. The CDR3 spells CASSHRQLAPNYGYTF. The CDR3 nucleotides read TGCGCCAGCAGCCATAGACAGTTAGCTCCCAACTATGGCTACACCTTC.

CDR3 coding DNA: TGTGCCAGCAGCTTGCAAGCGGGTGGGACCGGGGAGCTGTTTTTT. This gives the protein CASSLQAGGTGELFF. V and J are TRBV5-4 and TRBJ2-2, with D maybe TRBD2 (6 bases). Between the trimmed V and J ends, which lost 1 base and 5 bases, there was a span of 12 bases. Per germline, CDR1 SGHNT and CDR2 YYREEE (reference sequence). The CDR3 is 15 residues long.

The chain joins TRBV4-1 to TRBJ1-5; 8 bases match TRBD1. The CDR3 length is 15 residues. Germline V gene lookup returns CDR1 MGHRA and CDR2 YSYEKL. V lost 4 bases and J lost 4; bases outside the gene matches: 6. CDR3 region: CASSPGQVVNQPQHF. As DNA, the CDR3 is TGCGCCAGCAGCCCGGGACAGGTGGTTAATCAGCCCCAGCATTTT.

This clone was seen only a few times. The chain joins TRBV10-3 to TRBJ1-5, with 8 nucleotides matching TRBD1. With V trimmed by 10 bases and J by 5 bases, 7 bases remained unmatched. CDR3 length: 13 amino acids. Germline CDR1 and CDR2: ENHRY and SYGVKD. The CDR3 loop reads CASRTGKDQPQHF. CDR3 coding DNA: TGTGCCAGCAGGACAGGGAAGGATCAGCCCCAGCATTTT.

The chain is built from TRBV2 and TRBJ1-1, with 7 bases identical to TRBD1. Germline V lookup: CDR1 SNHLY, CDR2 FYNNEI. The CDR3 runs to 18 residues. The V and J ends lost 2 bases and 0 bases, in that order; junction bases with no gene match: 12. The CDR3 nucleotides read TGTGCCAGCAGTGAATATTGGTATAGGGGGCGTATGAACACTGAAGCTTTCTTT. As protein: CASSEYWYRGRMNTEAFF. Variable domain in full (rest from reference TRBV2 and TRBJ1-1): EPEVTQTPSHQVTQMGQEVILRCVPISNHLYFYWYRQILGQKVEFLVSFYNNEISEKSEIFDDQFSVERPDGSNFTLKIRSTKLEDSAMYFCASSEYWYRGRMNTEAFFGQGTRLTVV.

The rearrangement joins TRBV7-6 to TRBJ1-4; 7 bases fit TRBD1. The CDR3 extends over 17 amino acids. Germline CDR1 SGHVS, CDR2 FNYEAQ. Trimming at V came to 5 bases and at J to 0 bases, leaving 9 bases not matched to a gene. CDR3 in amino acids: CASSPVLQGATNEKLFF. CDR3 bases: TGTGCCAGCAGCCCTGTCCTTCAGGGGGCAACTAATGAAAAACTGTTTTTT.

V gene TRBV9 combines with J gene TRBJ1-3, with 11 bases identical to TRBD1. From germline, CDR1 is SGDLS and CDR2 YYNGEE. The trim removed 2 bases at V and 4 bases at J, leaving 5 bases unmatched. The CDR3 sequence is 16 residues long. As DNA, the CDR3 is TGTGCCAGCAGCGTCGGACAGGGGGCGGGCGGAAACACCATATATTTT. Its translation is CASSVGQGAGGNTIYF.

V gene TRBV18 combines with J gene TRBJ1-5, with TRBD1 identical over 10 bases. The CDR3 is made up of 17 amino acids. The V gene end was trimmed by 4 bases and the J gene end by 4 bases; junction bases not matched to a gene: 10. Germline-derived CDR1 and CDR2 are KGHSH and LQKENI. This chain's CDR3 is CASSLKGQGSGNQPQHF. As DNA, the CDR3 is TGTGCCAGCTCACTTAAGGGACAGGGGTCGGGGAATCAGCCCCAGCATTTT.

The CDR3 DNA reads TGTGCCACCAGCGGTAGACAGGGGGCTTATTCACCCCTCCACTTT. Its translation is CATSGRQGAYSPLHF. The chain has TRBV15 and TRBJ1-6, with TRBD1 matching 10 bases. This CDR3 contains 15 residues. Germline V lookup: CDR1 LNHNV, CDR2 YYDKDF (reference sequence). The junction had 6 bases not matched to a gene; V was cut back by 5 bases and J by 8 bases. Full variable domain (rest looked up from reference TRBV15 and TRBJ1-6): DAMVIQNPRYQVTQFGKPVTLSCSQTLNHNVMYWYQQKSSQAPKLLFHYYDKDFNNEADTPDNFQSRRPNTSFCFLDIRSPGLGDTAMYLCATSGRQGAYSPLHFGNGTRLTVT.

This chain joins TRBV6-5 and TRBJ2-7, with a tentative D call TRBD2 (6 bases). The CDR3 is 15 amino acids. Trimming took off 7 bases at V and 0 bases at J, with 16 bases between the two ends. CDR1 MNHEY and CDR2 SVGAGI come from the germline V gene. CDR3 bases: TGTGCCAGCACCCGATTTTTGGGGGGCTCCTACGAGCAGTACTTC. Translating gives CASTRFLGGSYEQYF.

The CDR3 here is CASSLTIITGNTIYF. Here the CDR3 DNA reads TGCGCCAGCAGCCTGACAATAATCACTGGAAACACCATATATTTT. This chain joins TRBV4-1 and TRBJ1-3, with D hard to call. The ends were cut back, 4 bases at V and 2 bases at J, with 12 bases in the middle. The germline CDR1 and CDR2 sequences are MGHRA and YSYEKL. The CDR3 runs to 15 residues.

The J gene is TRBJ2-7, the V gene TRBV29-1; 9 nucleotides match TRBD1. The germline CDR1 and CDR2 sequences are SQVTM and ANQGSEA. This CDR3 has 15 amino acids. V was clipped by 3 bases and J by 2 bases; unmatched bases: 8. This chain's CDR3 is CSVEGVGQGPYEQYF. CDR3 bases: TGCAGCGTTGAGGGAGTGGGACAGGGCCCCTACGAGCAGTACTTC.

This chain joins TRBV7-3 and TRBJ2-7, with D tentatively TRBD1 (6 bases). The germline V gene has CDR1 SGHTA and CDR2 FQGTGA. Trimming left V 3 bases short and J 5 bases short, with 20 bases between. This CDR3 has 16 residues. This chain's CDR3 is CASSLDKDSRKDEQYF. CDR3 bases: TGTGCCAGCAGCTTGGACAAGGACAGCAGGAAGGACGAGCAGTACTTC.

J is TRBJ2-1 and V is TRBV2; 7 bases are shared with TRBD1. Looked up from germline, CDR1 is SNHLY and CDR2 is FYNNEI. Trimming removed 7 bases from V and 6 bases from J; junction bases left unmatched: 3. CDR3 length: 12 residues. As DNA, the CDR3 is TGTGCCAGCACGGGACAGATCAATGAGCAGTTCTTC. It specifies CASTGQINEQFF.

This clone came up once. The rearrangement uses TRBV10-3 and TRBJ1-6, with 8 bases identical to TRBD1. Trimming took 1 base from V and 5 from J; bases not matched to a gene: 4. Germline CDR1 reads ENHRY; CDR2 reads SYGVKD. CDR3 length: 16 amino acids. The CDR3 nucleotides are TGTGCCATCAGTGAGTTACAGGGGGGCAATAATTCACCCCTCCACTTT. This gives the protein CAISELQGGNNSPLHF.

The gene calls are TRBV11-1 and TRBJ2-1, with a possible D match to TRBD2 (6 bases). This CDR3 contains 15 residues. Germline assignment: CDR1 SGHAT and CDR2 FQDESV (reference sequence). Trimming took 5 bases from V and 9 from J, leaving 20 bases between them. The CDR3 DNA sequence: TGTGCCAGCAGCCCCGGTGGAGGGAGAGTTTCTGAGCAGTTCTTC. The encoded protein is CASSPGGGRVSEQFF.

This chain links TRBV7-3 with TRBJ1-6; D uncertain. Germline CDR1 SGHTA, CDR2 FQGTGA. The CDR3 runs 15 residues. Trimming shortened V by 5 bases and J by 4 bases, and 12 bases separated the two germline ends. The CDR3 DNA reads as TGTGCCAGCAGCCCTGCGTCGGGGTATAATTCACCCCTCCACTTT. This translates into CASSPASGYNSPLHF.

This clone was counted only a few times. CDR3 sequence reads: CASSQVGGLVEAFF. CDR3 nucleotides: TGCGCCAGCAGCCAAGTAGGGGGTCTAGTTGAAGCTTTCTTT. The V gene is TRBV4-1, the J gene TRBJ1-1, with a possible D match to TRBD1 (6 bases). The CDR3 extends over 14 amino acids. Germline V gene sequence: CDR1 MGHRA, CDR2 YSYEKL. With 1 base removed from V and 7 bases from J, the gap between germline ends came to 13 bases.

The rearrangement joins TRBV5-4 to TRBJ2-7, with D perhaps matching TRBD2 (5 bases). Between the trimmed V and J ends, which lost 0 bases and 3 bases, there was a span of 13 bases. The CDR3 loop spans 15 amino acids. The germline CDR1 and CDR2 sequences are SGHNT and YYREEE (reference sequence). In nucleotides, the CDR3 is TGTGCCAGCAGCTTGGCAGTGGGAGTGGGCTACGAGCAGTACTTC. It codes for CASSLAVGVGYEQYF.

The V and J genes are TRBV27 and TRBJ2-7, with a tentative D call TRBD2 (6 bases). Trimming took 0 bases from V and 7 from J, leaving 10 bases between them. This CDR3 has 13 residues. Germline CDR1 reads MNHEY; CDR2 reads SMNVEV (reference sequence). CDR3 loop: CASSLSRRGEQYF. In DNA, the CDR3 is TGTGCCAGCAGTTTATCCAGGAGGGGAGAGCAGTACTTC.

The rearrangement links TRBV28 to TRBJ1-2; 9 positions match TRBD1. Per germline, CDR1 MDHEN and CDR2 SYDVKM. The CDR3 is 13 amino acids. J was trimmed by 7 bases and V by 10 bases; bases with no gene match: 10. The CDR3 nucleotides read TGTGCCAACCGGAGACAGGGGGACGGTGGCTACACCTTC. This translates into CANRRQGDGGYTF.

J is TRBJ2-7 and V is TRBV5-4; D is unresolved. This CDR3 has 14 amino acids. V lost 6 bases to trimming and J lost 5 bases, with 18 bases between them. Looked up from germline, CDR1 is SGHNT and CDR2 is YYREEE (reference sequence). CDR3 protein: CASNTASGPDEQYF. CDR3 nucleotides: TGTGCCAGCAACACCGCTTCGGGTCCGGACGAGCAGTACTTC. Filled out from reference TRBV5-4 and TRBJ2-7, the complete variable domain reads ETGVTQSPTHLIKTRGQQVTLRCSSQSGHNTVSWYQQALGQGPQFIFQYYREEENGRGNFPPRFSGLQFPNYSSELNVNALELDDSALYLCASNTASGPDEQYFGPGTRLTVT.